These T cell receptor beta chains were read from a single sample in a study of response to subunit inactivated influenza vaccine. TCRdb passed the RT-PCR reads through MiXCR, listing each CDR3 protein once. The sample shows roughly 500,000 distinct CDR3 sequences, approximately 24% of them seen only once. This sample also appeared in a second study, on T cells expressing NK-cell markers.

The sequencing here drew on CD4+ T cells sorted from PBMCs, taken 12 days after vaccination. These receptors were obtained from a man over 45 who received an inactivated influenza vaccine. The CDR3 runs from the conserved cysteine through the conserved F or W. A D gene is named only where the DNA matches it firmly. Clone size appears in some rows only: once, few, many, or a class for an expanded clone.

abundance: -
v_gene: TRBV20-1
j_gene: TRBJ2-1
d_gene: TRBD2
CDR3nt: TGCAGTGCTAGAGAGGCCGGGACTAGGTTCGATGAGCAGTTCTTC
CDR3aa: CSAREAGTRFDEQFF

abundance: few
v_gene: TRBV5-1
j_gene: TRBJ2-1
d_gene: TRBD2
CDR3nt: TGCGCCAGCAGCTTTGCCTCTCTAGCGGGAGGGTACAATGAGCAGTTCTTC
CDR3aa: CASSFASLAGGYNEQFF

abundance: many
v_gene: TRBV7-9
j_gene: TRBJ2-2
d_gene: -
CDR3nt: TGTGCCAGCAGCCTCGGGACTTTCAACACCGGGGAGCTGTTTTTT
CDR3aa: CASSLGTFNTGELFF

abundance: -
v_gene: TRBV18
j_gene: TRBJ2-3
d_gene: -
CDR3nt: TGTGCCAGCTCGGGGAGCCGGACCCCCAGCAATACGCAGTATTTT
CDR3aa: CASSGSRTPSNTQYF

abundance: few
v_gene: TRBV20-1
j_gene: TRBJ2-4
d_gene: -
CDR3nt: TGCAGTGCTAGATCAGGGGGACTAGCCAAAAACATTCAGTACTTC
CDR3aa: CSARSGGLAKNIQYF

abundance: -
v_gene: TRBV9
j_gene: TRBJ2-5
d_gene: -
CDR3nt: TGTGCCAGCAGCCCCTCTGTAGCAGGGGCACAAGAGACCCAGTACTTC
CDR3aa: CASSPSVAGAQETQYF

abundance: -
v_gene: TRBV19
j_gene: TRBJ2-1
d_gene: TRBD1
CDR3nt: TGTGCCAGTAGATTTCCAGGACAGGGGTGGGATGAGCAGTTCTTC
CDR3aa: CASRFPGQGWDEQFF

abundance: -
v_gene: TRBV6-5
j_gene: TRBJ2-7
d_gene: TRBD1
CDR3nt: TGTGCCAGCAGTTACCGAGGGACAGGGGACCTTAGCGAGCAGTACTTC
CDR3aa: CASSYRGTGDLSEQYF

abundance: few
v_gene: TRBV29-1
j_gene: TRBJ1-1
d_gene: -
CDR3nt: TGCAGCGTCAAGGGGGGCCCGACTGAAGCTTTCTTT
CDR3aa: CSVKGGPTEAFF

abundance: few
v_gene: TRBV20-1
j_gene: TRBJ1-4
d_gene: -
CDR3nt: TGCAGTGCCGACCAGGGACCACGCGAAAAACTGTTTTTT
CDR3aa: CSADQGPREKLFF

abundance: -
v_gene: TRBV28
j_gene: TRBJ2-5
d_gene: -
CDR3nt: TGTGCCAGCAGACAAATGGGACGCCCACAAGAGACCCAGTACTTC
CDR3aa: CASRQMGRPQETQYF

abundance: -
v_gene: TRBV9
j_gene: TRBJ2-7
d_gene: TRBD2
CDR3nt: TGTGCCAGCAGCTCGGTAGCGGGAGGGCTCGGCGAGCAGTACTTC
CDR3aa: CASSSVAGGLGEQYF